The entry below gives a single TCR beta chain sequence along with its context. What it binds is not known. Germline V gene sequence: CDR1 SGHTA, CDR2 FQGNSA. The CDR3 length is 14 residues. Trimming removed 6 bases at V and 7 bases at J, with 18 bases between. These data belong to a study of T cell clonotyping in hematopoietic cell transplantation. Findings and limits, study-wide: Higher Inverse Simpson Index values in graft donor and pretransplant recipient predicted broader posttransplant TCR diversity. Few recipient clonotypes overlapped donors; over 97% were de novo at given depth. Pathologically expanded recipient clonotypes increased progressively from day 30 to day 180 as diversity fell.

Recipients were bled about 28 days pretransplant and at posttransplant days 30, 100, 180. Data came from immunoSEQ multiplex PCR; TCRdb stores just in-frame clones and leaves some out. The table lists 10,000 to 15,000 clones, less than 75% of them singletons. Material: peripheral blood mononuclear cells, obtained 180 days after allogeneic stem cell transplant. The chain employs TRBV7-2 and TRBJ2-5; D possibly corresponds to TRBD1 (5 bases). The TCR comes from a male patient aged 55 to 69 who had an allogeneic stem cell transplant from an unrelated donor, so the T cells may come from the graft donor. Some clones in this sample may be carry-over from other donors' samples. The CDR3 region is CASSPEQVYGTQYF. CDR3 nucleotide sequence: TGTGCCAGCAGTCCAGAACAGGTCTACGGGACCCAGTACTTC.